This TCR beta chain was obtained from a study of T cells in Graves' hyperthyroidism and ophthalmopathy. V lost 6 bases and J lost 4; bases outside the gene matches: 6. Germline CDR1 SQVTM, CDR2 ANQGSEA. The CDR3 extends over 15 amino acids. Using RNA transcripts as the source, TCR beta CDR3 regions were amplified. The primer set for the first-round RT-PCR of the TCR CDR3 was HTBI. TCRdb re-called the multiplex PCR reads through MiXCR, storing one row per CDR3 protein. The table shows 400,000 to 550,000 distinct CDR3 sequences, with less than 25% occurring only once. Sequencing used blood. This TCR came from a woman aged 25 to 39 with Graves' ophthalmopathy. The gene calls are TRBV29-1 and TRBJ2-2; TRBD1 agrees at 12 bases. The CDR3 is CSVMGTGGATGELFF. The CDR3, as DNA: TGCAGCGTGATGGGGACAGGGGGCGCCACCGGGGAGCTGTTTTTT.